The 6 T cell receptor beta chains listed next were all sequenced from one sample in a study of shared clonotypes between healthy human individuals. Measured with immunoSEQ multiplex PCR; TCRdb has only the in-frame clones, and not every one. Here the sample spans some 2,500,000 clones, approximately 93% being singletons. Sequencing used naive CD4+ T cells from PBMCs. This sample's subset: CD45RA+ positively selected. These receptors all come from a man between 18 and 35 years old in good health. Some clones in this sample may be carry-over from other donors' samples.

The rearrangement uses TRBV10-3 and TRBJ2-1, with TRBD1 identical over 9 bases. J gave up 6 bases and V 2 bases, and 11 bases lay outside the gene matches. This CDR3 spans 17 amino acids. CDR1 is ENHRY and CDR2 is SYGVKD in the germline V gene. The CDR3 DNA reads TGTGCCATCAGTGAGAGAGGGACAGGGATCACTAGCAATGAGCAGTTCTTC. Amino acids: CAISERGTGITSNEQFF.

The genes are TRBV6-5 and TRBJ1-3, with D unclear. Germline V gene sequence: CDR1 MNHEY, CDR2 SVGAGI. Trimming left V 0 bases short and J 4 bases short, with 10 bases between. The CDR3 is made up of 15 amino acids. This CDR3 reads CASSYSEGLGNTIYF. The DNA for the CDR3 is TGTGCCAGCAGTTACTCGGAAGGGTTGGGAAACACCATATATTTT.

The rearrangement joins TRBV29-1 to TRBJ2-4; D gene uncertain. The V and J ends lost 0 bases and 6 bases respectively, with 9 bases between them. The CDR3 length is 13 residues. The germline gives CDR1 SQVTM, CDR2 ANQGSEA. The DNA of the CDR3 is TGCAGCGTTGAAGAGTCAGCCTTAAACATTCAGTACTTC. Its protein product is CSVEESALNIQYF.

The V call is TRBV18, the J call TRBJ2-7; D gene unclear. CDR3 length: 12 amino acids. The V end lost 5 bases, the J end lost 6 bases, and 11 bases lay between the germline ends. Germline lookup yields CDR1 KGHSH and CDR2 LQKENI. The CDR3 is CASSDVPGEQYF. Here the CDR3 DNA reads TGTGCCAGCTCAGACGTCCCAGGCGAGCAGTACTTC.

CDR3 protein: CASRDRVDGYTF. CDR3 nucleotide sequence: TGTGCCAGCAGGGACAGGGTTGATGGCTACACCTTC. The chain recombines TRBV6-5 with TRBJ1-2; TRBD1 matches 8 bases. Germline-derived CDR1 and CDR2 are MNHEY and SVGAGI. This CDR3 is built from 12 residues. The ends lost 6 bases at V and 6 bases at J; junction bases unmatched: 3.

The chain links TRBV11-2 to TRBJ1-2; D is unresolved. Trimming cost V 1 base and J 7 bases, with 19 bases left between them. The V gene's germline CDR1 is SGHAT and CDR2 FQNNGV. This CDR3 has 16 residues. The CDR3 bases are TGTGCCAGCAGCTTAGCTGGCAGGTCTCTCCAGATTGGCTACACCTTC. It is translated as CASSLAGRSLQIGYTF.